The source of this T cell receptor (beta chain) is a study of a mutant IDH1 vaccine in newly diagnosed glioma. Study-wide results and limits: Of the patients, less than 95% had vaccine-induced immune responses. Seemingly, top peripheral T cell clonotype changes bore no relation to pseudoprogression.

The germline V gene has CDR1 SGHDT and CDR2 YYEEEE. V gave up 5 bases and J gave up 3 bases; unmatched junction bases: 8. The CDR3 consists of 15 residues. Stated time point: week 35, safety follow-up. The content of each vaccine dose was 300 ug of mutant IDH1 20-mer peptide, and topical imiquimod accompanied it. In weeks 1, 3, 5, 7, 11, 15, 19 and 23, patients were vaccinated. Clones were sequenced by immunoSEQ multiplex PCR, and TCRdb holds only the in-frame ones, with some missing. The profile shows 30,000 to 40,000 clones, around 80% of them singletons. A remark on this clone: The antigen is not known.

This TCR was sampled from a young woman with glioma. V is TRBV5-6 and J is TRBJ2-7, with 10 bases lining up with TRBD2. The sample in question was PBMCs, obtained from a glioma patient whose treatment included an IDH1 peptide vaccine. The CDR3 sequence is CASSPGTSAFYEQYF. DNA for the CDR3: TGTGCCAGCAGTCCCGGGACTAGCGCGTTCTACGAGCAGTACTTC.